Listed below are T cell receptor beta chains from one sample, sequenced in a study of CD8 T cells in ankylosing spondylitis. TCRdb re-derived calls from the 5' RACE reads in MiXCR, one entry per CDR3 protein. Of approximately 43,000 distinct CDR3 sequences in the sample, over 3.5% are singletons; the top ten hold 3% to 4%. Sequenced sample: blood, either unsorted or a sorted T cell fraction (not recorded which). These receptors all stem from a female donor with ankylosing spondylitis or in good health (not recorded which). The CDR3 runs from the conserved cysteine through the conserved F or W. The D gene is left open where the match is weak. Clone size is given for some rows only: seen once, a few or many times, or a class if the clone is expanded.

V gene	D gene	J gene	clone size	CDR3 DNA	CDR3 protein
TRBV9	.	TRBJ1-6	many	TGTGCCAGCAGCGTAGGAGGGGTAAATTCACCCCTCCACTTT	CASSVGGVNSPLHF
TRBV9	.	TRBJ2-7	many	TGTGCCAGCAGCTATGAGGAAGACGAGCAGTACTTC	CASSYEEDEQYF
TRBV9	.	TRBJ2-5	.	TGTGCCAGCAGCGTAGGGGTGGCGGCAGAAGAGACCCAGTACTTC	CASSVGVAAEETQYF
TRBV9	.	TRBJ1-2	many	TGTGCCAGCAGCCCAGACTATTCCTATGGCTACACCTTC	CASSPDYSYGYTF
TRBV9	.	TRBJ2-2	many	TGTGCCAGCAGCGCGGGGTTAACCGGGGAGCTGTTTTTT	CASSAGLTGELFF
TRBV9	.	TRBJ2-5	many	TGTGCCAGCAGCGTAGATCAGGGATCAGGGGAAGAGACCCAGTACTTC	CASSVDQGSGEETQYF
TRBV9	TRBD1	TRBJ1-1	few	TGTGCCAGCAGCGCAACAGGGGTATGGAACACTGAAGCTTTCTTT	CASSATGVWNTEAFF
TRBV9	.	TRBJ2-5	many	TGTGCCAGCAGCGTAGTAGGCCTGGGGGAGACCCAGTACTTC	CASSVVGLGETQYF
TRBV9	.	TRBJ1-1	many	TGTGCCAGCAGCGTAGGGCAGGGGTTAACCATGAACACTGAAGCTTTCTTT	CASSVGQGLTMNTEAFF
TRBV9	.	TRBJ2-3	many	TGTGCCAGCAGCGTAGCGGGGGGCCAAACAGATACGCAGTATTTT	CASSVAGGQTDTQYF
TRBV9	.	TRBJ1-2	many	TGTGCCAGCAGCGCCCGGGACACAAACTATGGCTACACCTTC	CASSARDTNYGYTF
TRBV9	TRBD1	TRBJ2-1	many	TGTGCCAGCAGCGTAGACCCTACAGGGGGGCTCAGGAATGAGCAGTTCTTC	CASSVDPTGGLRNEQFF
TRBV9	TRBD2	TRBJ2-1	many	TGTGCCAGCAGCGTAGTTGGCGGGGGGGACAAGTTCTTC	CASSVVGGGDKFF
TRBV9	.	TRBJ2-7	many	TGTGCCAGCAGCGGCTCAGGTGGTCGGGGCGAGCAGTACTTC	CASSGSGGRGEQYF
TRBV9	TRBD1	TRBJ1-2	many	TGTGCCAGCAGCGCCTGGACAGGGTTTGATGGCTACACCTTC	CASSAWTGFDGYTF
TRBV9	.	TRBJ1-1	many	TGTGCCAGCAGCGCCGAGGGGCGGAACTCTGAAGCTTTCTTT	CASSAEGRNSEAFF
TRBV9	.	TRBJ2-5	many	TGTGCCAGCAGCCGCGGACAGCAAGAGACCCAGTACTTC	CASSRGQQETQYF
TRBV9	TRBD1	TRBJ2-7	few	TGTGCCAGCAGCTCAAGACAGGGAGACGACGAGCAGTACTTC	CASSSRQGDDEQYF
TRBV9	.	TRBJ2-3	many	TGTGCCAGCAGCCCGCGACAGGGAGGGCGAGATACGCAGTATTTT	CASSPRQGGRDTQYF
TRBV9	TRBD1	TRBJ2-7	many	TGTGCCAGCAGCGAAGTCCCGGGACAGAGCTACGAGCAGTACTTC	CASSEVPGQSYEQYF
TRBV9	.	TRBJ1-1	many	TGTGCCAGCAGCGTTGGTACTTCGAACACTGAAGCTTTCTTT	CASSVGTSNTEAFF
TRBV9	TRBD1	TRBJ1-1	many	TGTGCCAGCAGCGTTCAGGGGGCAGATACTGAAGCTTTCTTT	CASSVQGADTEAFF